The 8 T cell receptor beta chains below all came from one sample that was sequenced in a study of T cells in Graves' hyperthyroidism and ophthalmopathy. Regions amplified from RNA transcripts were the TCR beta CDR3 regions. A set of HTBI primers served as the primers for a first-round RT-PCR of the TCR CDR3. TCRdb re-called the multiplex PCR reads through MiXCR, storing one row per CDR3 protein. The sample lists about 360,000 distinct CDR3 sequences, approximately 13% occurring once. Sequencing used blood. These receptors were obtained from a woman aged 18-29 years with Graves' hyperthyroidism.

The V and J genes are TRBV2 and TRBJ2-7; D is ambiguous. Germline V gives CDR1 SNHLY, CDR2 FYNNEI. The CDR3 covers 11 residues. Trimming stripped 9 bases from V and 3 bases from J, with 9 bases between. The CDR3 DNA reads TGTGCCAGTGAGGCAGGCTACGAGCAGTACTTC. Protein product: CASEAGYEQYF.

V gene TRBV6-9 combines with J gene TRBJ2-7; TRBD2 matches 16 bases. The CDR3 contains 17 residues. V lost 3 bases to trimming and J lost 6 bases; unmatched junction nucleotides: 8. Germline-derived CDR1 and CDR2 are MNHGY and SVAAGI. CDR3: CASSYKSGLAGGPEQYF. The CDR3 DNA follows: TGTGCCAGCAGTTACAAATCGGGACTAGCGGGGGGGCCCGAGCAGTACTTC.

This clonotype was counted at least ten times. This sequence joins TRBV6-1 and TRBJ1-1; 8 bases match TRBD1. The J segment lost 4 bases and the V segment lost 6 bases, leaving 7 bases of the junction unmatched. The CDR3 has 14 amino acids. Germline V lookup: CDR1 MNHNS, CDR2 SASEGT. This CDR3 reads CASSDGQGGTEAFF. The CDR3 DNA follows: TGTGCCAGCAGCGACGGACAGGGCGGCACTGAAGCTTTCTTT.

Many counts were recorded for this clonotype. DNA for the CDR3: TGTGCCAGCAGCCGGGGCTCCACAACCTACGAGCAGTACTTC. Its protein product is CASSRGSTTYEQYF. This rearrangement joins TRBV7-3 to TRBJ2-7, with D perhaps matching TRBD1 or TRBD2 (5 bases each). The CDR3 is 14 residues long. V lost 5 bases and J lost 2, with 13 bases in between. The V gene's germline CDR1 is SGHTA and CDR2 FQGTGA.

The V and J genes are TRBV5-6 and TRBJ2-1; D remains ambiguous. The CDR3 sequence is 11 residues long. Per the germline V gene, CDR1 is SGHDT and CDR2 is YYEEEE. The germline V and J ends were trimmed by 0 bases and 8 bases, with 3 bases remaining between them. The CDR3: CASSLDHEQFF. As DNA, the CDR3 is TGTGCCAGCAGCTTGGACCATGAGCAGTTCTTC.

This clonotype came up many times. CDR3 in amino acids: CSARGREKLFF. The CDR3 bases are TGCAGTGCTAGGGGGCGGGAAAAACTGTTTTTT. This chain uses TRBV20-1 with TRBJ1-4; D may be TRBD1 (5 bases). The CDR3 length is 11 residues. Germline-derived CDR1 and CDR2 are DFQATT and SNEGSKA (reference sequence). V was pared by 3 bases and J by 8 bases, with 7 bases between.

The sample holds many counts of this clonotype. The V and J genes are TRBV27 and TRBJ2-5, with D possibly called TRBD1 or TRBD2 (5 bases each). CDR1 and CDR2 from the germline V gene are MNHEY and SMNVEV (reference sequence). The CDR3 has 14 residues. V was pared by 10 bases and J by 2 bases, with 17 bases between. The CDR3 bases are TGTGCCACCTCTCCGGACTGGGGGCAAGAGACCCAGTACTTC. Protein product: CATSPDWGQETQYF.

Ten or more counts support this clonotype. The chain is built from TRBV2 and TRBJ2-5, with D possibly TRBD2 on 5 matching bases. Per the germline V gene, CDR1 is SNHLY and CDR2 is FYNNEI. With 5 bases removed from V and 0 bases from J, the gap between germline ends came to 10 bases. The length of the CDR3 is 14 residues. The CDR3 DNA follows: TGTGCCAGCAGTCAACGGGGTTACCAAGAGACCCAGTACTTC. Translated, it gives CASSQRGYQETQYF.